Detailed here is one T cell receptor (beta chain). This entry is derived from a study of blood T cell repertoires in COVID-19. Whole-study context: Sites in the United States, Italy and Spain provided acute and convalescent COVID-19 samples. Nucleic acid was either cDNA or gDNA, and it came from T cells, B-cell-depleted T cells, or PBMCs.

In the authors' workflow: The authors estimated nucleated cell counts from reference gene primer amplification. Only in-frame clones appear in the TCRdb table, and some are missing; sequencing was by immunoSEQ multiplex PCR. From that table come the V and J calls and clone size; the DNA was used to work out D and trimming. The sample has more than 100,000 clones; 75% to 90% are singletons. V dropped 4 bases and J dropped 4; count of bases not matched to a gene: 2. The CDR3 runs 13 residues. Germline CDR1 SGHDT, CDR2 YYEEEE. Material: peripheral blood. This rearrangement joins TRBV5-6 to TRBJ2-3, with 8 bases matching TRBD2. The sequence was obtained from a human donor in a cohort sampled during active or convalescent COVID-19. CDR3 in DNA: TGTGCCAGCAGCGAGACTAGCGCAGATACGCAGTATTTT. This sequence encodes CASSETSADTQYF.